This T cell receptor beta chain stems from a study of Ad26.COV2.S vaccination and SARS-CoV-2 variants. Treatment described: around 19 received Ad26.COV2.S at low or high dose, single or two shots; 5 received placebo; per-sample allocation not given. Sampling was done on day 63 after the first vaccine or placebo injection. Germline CDR1 SGHNT, CDR2 YENEEA. The CDR3 has 15 residues. The junction had 2 bases not matched to a gene; V was cut back by 4 bases and J by 2 bases. This table comes from immunoSEQ multiplex PCR, and its TCRdb copy is limited to in-frame clones, with some not included. This table holds about 480,000 clones, 87% found once.

Sequenced material: peripheral blood, taken in a trial of Ad26.COV2.S vaccine versus placebo. The sequence derives from a person aged 18 to 59 who received the Ad26.COV2.S COVID-19 vaccine or a placebo. The chain recombines TRBV11-3 with TRBJ2-1; TRBD2 agrees at 10 bases. Here the CDR3 DNA reads TGTGCCAGCAGCTCACTAGCGGGGCCCTACAATGAGCAGTTCTTC. Protein: CASSSLAGPYNEQFF.